The TCR beta chain described here comes from a study of T cells in Graves' hyperthyroidism and ophthalmopathy. This clonotype showed up many times. Its antigen is unidentified. Broader study findings: Onset of ophthalmopathy came a median approximately 6.5 months after the model predicted it.

Amplified TCR beta CDR3 regions derived from RNA transcripts. The primer set for the first-round RT-PCR of the TCR CDR3 was HTBI. From the multiplex PCR reads, TCRdb called clonotypes with MiXCR, one entry per CDR3 protein. The sample consists of just under 750,000 distinct CDR3 sequences, approximately 40% of them appearing once. Per the germline V gene, CDR1 is SQVTM and CDR2 is ANQGSEA. The trim removed 0 bases at V and 0 bases at J, leaving 2 bases unmatched. The CDR3 is made up of 15 amino acids. The chain joins TRBV29-1 to TRBJ2-5; 9 bases match TRBD1. The specimen was blood. The TCR sequence derives from a woman in her 40s with Graves' hyperthyroidism. The CDR3 reads CSVEEDRGNQETQYF. The DNA of the CDR3 is TGCAGCGTTGAAGAGGACAGGGGTAACCAAGAGACCCAGTACTTC.